This T cell receptor beta chain came from a study of cytomegalovirus exposure and HLA in healthy donors. Study-wide background: Researchers previously reported finding 117 million unique TCR beta sequences from roughly 200 million T cells. Study observations and caveats: TCR sequences were mostly rare, though some public TCRs occurred in many donors.

As regards this clone: Its antigen is not identified.

PCR employed 60 Vbeta and 13 Jbeta primers. In the original analysis: A later analysis counted 80 million or so unique TCR beta chains, some 12 million shared. Profiling relied on immunoSEQ multiplex PCR, and the TCRdb table lists in-frame clones only, not all of them. The D gene and trimming were derived from the DNA, and the V and J assignments and clone size from that table. Among under 200,000 clones listed, approximately 86% were seen once. The receptor was derived from a woman in her late teens or twenties in good health and CMV-seronegative. Specimen: PBMCs.

The CDR3 DNA reads as TGTGCCAGCAGCTACGAGGGCCTTCAAGAGACCCAGTACTTC. It specifies CASSYEGLQETQYF. The chain carries TRBV7-9 and TRBJ2-5, with D perhaps TRBD2 (5 bases). The CDR3 runs 14 residues. V lost 4 bases to trimming and J lost 2 bases, with 11 bases between them. Germline V gene sequence: CDR1 SEHNR, CDR2 FQNEAQ (reference sequence).